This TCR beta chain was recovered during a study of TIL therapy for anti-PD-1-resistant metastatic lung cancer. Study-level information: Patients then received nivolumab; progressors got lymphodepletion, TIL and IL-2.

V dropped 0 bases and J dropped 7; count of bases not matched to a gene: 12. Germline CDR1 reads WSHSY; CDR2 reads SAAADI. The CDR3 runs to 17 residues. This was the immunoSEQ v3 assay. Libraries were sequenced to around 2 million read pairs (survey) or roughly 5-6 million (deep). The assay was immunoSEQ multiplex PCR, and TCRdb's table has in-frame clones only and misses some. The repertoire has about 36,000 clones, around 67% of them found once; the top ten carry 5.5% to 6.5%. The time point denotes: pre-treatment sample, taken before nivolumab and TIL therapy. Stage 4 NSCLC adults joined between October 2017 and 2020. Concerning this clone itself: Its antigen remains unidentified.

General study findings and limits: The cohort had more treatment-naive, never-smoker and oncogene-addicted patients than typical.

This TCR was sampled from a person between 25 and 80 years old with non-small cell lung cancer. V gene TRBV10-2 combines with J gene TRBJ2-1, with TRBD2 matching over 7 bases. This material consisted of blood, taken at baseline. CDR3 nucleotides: TGCGCCAGCAGTGAGTCGGGGGTGGGGAGGGCACGGAATGAGCAGTTCTTC. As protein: CASSESGVGRARNEQFF.